These 10 T cell receptor beta chains were sequenced from one sample in a study of blood T cell repertoires in COVID-19. Profiling relied on immunoSEQ multiplex PCR, and the TCRdb table lists in-frame clones only, not all of them. The table records about 360,000 clones, around 87% of them present only once. The sequenced sample was PBMCs or T cells enriched from blood (not recorded which). The receptors were gathered from a man between 35 and 55 years old in a cohort exposed to, infected with or recovered from COVID-19 (not recorded which).

This chain joins TRBV6-5 and TRBJ1-4, with 7 positions matching TRBD1. Germline lookup yields CDR1 MNHEY and CDR2 SVGAGI. V shed 2 bases, J shed 6 bases, and the junction held 9 bases outside the gene matches. CDR3 length: 16 residues. Here the CDR3 reads CASSYTPSGGDEKLFF. Written as DNA, the CDR3 is TGTGCCAGCAGTTACACTCCCTCAGGGGGTGATGAAAAACTGTTTTTT.

The chain combines TRBV27 with TRBJ2-7; TRBD1 is a possible D gene (5 bases). Trimming pared 0 bases from V and 3 bases from J, leaving 15 bases between. From germline, CDR1 is MNHEY and CDR2 SMNVEV (reference sequence). The CDR3 is 16 residues long. The CDR3 protein is CASSLSAFRQNYEQYF. CDR3 coding DNA: TGTGCCAGCAGTTTATCGGCTTTTCGACAGAACTACGAGCAGTACTTC.

The chain couples TRBV5-1 to TRBJ1-1; 9 bases fit TRBD1. The CDR3 loop spans 14 amino acids. Germline values: CDR1 SGHRS, CDR2 YFSETQ. Germline trimming cut 1 base from V and 5 bases from J; bases unmatched to any gene: 3. CDR3 residues: CASSLLTGGTEAFF. In DNA, the CDR3 is TGCGCCAGCAGCTTGCTGACAGGGGGGACTGAAGCTTTCTTT.

The rearrangement uses TRBV27 and TRBJ1-5; 9 bases match TRBD1. The CDR3 extends over 18 amino acids. Germline CDR1 reads MNHEY; CDR2 reads SMNVEV (reference sequence). The J segment lost 0 bases and the V segment lost 6 bases, leaving 12 bases of the junction unmatched. The CDR3 coding sequence is TGTGCCAGCAGGAAGACCGGGACAGGGCTATATAGCAATCAGCCCCAGCATTTT. Translation gives CASRKTGTGLYSNQPQHF.

The CDR3 loop is CASHSGEGFRETQYF. CDR3 bases: TGTGCCAGCCACAGCGGGGAGGGTTTTAGAGAGACCCAGTACTTC. The chain carries TRBV28 and TRBJ2-5; 7 nucleotides line up with TRBD2. Germline V gives CDR1 MDHEN, CDR2 SYDVKM. V lost 8 bases, J lost 4 bases, and 13 bases stayed unmatched. The CDR3 runs to 15 residues.

The chain is built from TRBV6-1 and TRBJ2-4; 7 bases are a match to TRBD2. CDR1 is MNHNS, CDR2 SASEGT, per germline. The CDR3 has 16 residues. Trimming took 0 bases from V and 0 from J; bases not matched to a gene: 2. The CDR3 sequence is CASSEAGGGAKNIQYF. The CDR3 region has the DNA TGTGCCAGCAGTGAAGCGGGCGGGGGAGCCAAAAACATTCAGTACTTC.

This clone has just one count. J is TRBJ1-1 and V is TRBV28; 8 positions match TRBD1. V trimming: 6 bases; J trimming: 4 bases; junction bases outside the gene matches: 10. Germline CDR1 reads MDHEN; CDR2 reads SYDVKM. This CDR3 spans 15 amino acids. Here the CDR3 reads CASRPTRTGFTEAFF. The CDR3 DNA is TGTGCCAGCAGACCAACCCGGACAGGGTTCACTGAAGCTTTCTTT.

The chain recombines TRBV3-1 (or the pseudogene TRBV3-2) with TRBJ1-1; the match to TRBD1 covers 10 bases. V lost 4 bases, J lost 0 bases, and 8 bases stayed unmatched. This CDR3 region has 17 residues. CDR1 and CDR2 (germline): LGHDT, YNNKEL (reference sequence). CDR3 amino acids: CASSPSDRGRMNTEAFF. CDR3 sequence (DNA): TGTGCCAGCAGCCCGAGTGACAGGGGGCGAATGAACACTGAAGCTTTCTTT.

This sequence joins TRBV5-8 and TRBJ2-3; 14 bases fit TRBD2. CDR1 SGHTS and CDR2 YDEGEE come from the germline V gene. The CDR3 contains 17 residues. The J segment lost 5 bases and the V segment lost 0 bases, leaving 5 bases of the junction unmatched. CDR3 region: CASSLAVGLAGEDTQYF. DNA of the CDR3: TGTGCCAGCAGCTTGGCCGTGGGACTAGCGGGAGAAGATACGCAGTATTTT.

This clone was seen only once. V gene TRBV18 combines with J gene TRBJ1-1; 8 bases are shared with TRBD1. Trimming cost V 3 bases and J 12 bases; bases outside gene matches: 3. The CDR3 sequence is 11 residues long. Germline V gene sequence: CDR1 KGHSH, CDR2 LQKENI. The CDR3 bases are TGTGCCAGCTCACCGGGACAGGCCCCTTTCTTT. Translating gives CASSPGQAPFF.